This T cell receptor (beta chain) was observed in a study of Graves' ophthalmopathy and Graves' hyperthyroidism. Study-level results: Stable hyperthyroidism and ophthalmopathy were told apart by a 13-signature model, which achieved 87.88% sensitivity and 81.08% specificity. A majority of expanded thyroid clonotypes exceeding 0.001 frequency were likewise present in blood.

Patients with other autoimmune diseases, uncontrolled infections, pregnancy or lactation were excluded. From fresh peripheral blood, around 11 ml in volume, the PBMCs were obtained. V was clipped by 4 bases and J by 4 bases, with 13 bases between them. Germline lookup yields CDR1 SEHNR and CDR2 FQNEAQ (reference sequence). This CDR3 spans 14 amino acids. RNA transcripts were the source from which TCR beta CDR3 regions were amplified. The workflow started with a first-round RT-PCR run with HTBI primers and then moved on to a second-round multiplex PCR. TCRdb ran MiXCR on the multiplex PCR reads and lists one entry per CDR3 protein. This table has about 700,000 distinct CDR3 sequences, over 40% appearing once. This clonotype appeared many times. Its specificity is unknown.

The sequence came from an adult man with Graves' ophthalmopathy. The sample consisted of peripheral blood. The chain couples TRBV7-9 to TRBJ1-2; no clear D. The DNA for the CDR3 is TGTGCCAGCAGCTATGGCCGGGGAGGCTATGGCTACACCTTC. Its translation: CASSYGRGGYGYTF.